The clone carrying this TCR beta chain was seen once. This sample is part of a study of post-analysis software for immune sequencing data. Across the whole study: Several disease courses (relapsing-remitting, secondary progressive and progressive-relapsing) of multiple sclerosis were included.

Unique molecular identifiers were present in the TCR beta cDNA libraries. TCRdb re-called the PCR reads through MiXCR, storing one row per CDR3 protein. The table has about 540,000 distinct CDR3 sequences, around 36% seen once. Sequencing input: blood. The source is a girl aged 2 to 17 with multiple sclerosis.

The CDR3 spells CASNLAGGRTDTQYF. For the CDR3, the DNA is TGTGCCAGCAATCTAGCGGGGGGGCGCACAGATACGCAGTATTTT. The V gene is TRBV12-3 or TRBV12-4, the J gene TRBJ2-3; 12 bases are a match to TRBD2. The CDR3 consists of 15 residues. V gave up 7 bases and J gave up 1 base; unmatched junction bases: 3.